This T cell receptor (beta chain) was captured in a study of blood T cell dynamics during melanoma immunotherapy. General study findings and limits: Whether repertoire-driving clones were melanoma-specific could not be determined.

CDR3 length: 15 residues. Germline V gene lookup returns CDR1 MRHNA and CDR2 SNTAGT. Trimming removed 3 bases from V and 1 base from J, with 9 bases in between. Time point of the sample: pre-treatment baseline. At 12 weeks after first infusion, RECIST 1.1 defined response for most patients. This clone was recorded a few times. What it binds is not known. Measured with immunoSEQ multiplex PCR; TCRdb has only the in-frame clones, and not every one. The sample records under 7,500 clones, roughly 88% being singletons. Specimen: blood, collected from a patient treated with checkpoint blockade. The chain links TRBV6-4 to TRBJ2-2; D gene unclear. This sequence was found in a human donor with melanoma. In DNA, the CDR3 is TGTGCCAGCAGTGAAAGCGACGGGAACACCGGGGAGCTGTTTTTT. Its translation is CASSESDGNTGELFF.